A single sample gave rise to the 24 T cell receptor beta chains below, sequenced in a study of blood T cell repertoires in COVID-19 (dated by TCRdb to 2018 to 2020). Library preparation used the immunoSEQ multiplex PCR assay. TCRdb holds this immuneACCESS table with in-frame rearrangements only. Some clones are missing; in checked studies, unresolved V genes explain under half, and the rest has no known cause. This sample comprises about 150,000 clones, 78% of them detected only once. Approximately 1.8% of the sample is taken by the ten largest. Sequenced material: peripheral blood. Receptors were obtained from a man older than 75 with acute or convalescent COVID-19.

The CDR3 DNA reads as TGTGCCAGCAGTCCCCTTCGGGCTGGGGCCAACGTCCTGACTTTC. The encoded protein is CASSPLRAGANVLTF. The J gene is TRBJ2-6, the V gene TRBV6-2 or TRBV6-3; no firm D call. CDR3 length equals 15 residues. With 5 bases removed from V and 2 bases from J, the gap between germline ends came to 10 bases. Germline V lookup: CDR1 MNHEY, CDR2 SVGEGT.

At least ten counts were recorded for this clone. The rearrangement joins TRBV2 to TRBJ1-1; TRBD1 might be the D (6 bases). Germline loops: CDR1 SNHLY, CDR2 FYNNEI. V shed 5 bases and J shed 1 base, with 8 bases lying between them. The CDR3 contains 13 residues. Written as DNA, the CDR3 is TGTGCCAGCAGTACAGGGTGGAACACTGAAGCTTTCTTT. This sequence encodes CASSTGWNTEAFF. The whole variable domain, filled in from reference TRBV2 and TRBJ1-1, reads EPEVTQTPSHQVTQMGQEVILRCVPISNHLYFYWYRQILGQKVEFLVSFYNNEISEKSEIFDDQFSVERPDGSNFTLKIRSTKLEDSAMYFCASSTGWNTEAFFGQGTRLTVV.

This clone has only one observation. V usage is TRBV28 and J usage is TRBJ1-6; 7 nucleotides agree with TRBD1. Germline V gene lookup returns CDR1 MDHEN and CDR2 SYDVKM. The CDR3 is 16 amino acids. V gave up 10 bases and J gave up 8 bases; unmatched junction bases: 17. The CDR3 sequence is CATTRGKVQGDSPLHF. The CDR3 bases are TGTGCCACCACTCGGGGCAAAGTGCAGGGGGATTCACCCCTCCACTTT. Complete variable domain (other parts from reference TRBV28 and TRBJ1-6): DVKVTQSSRYLVKRTGEKVFLECVQDMDHENMFWYRQDPGLGLRLIYFSYDVKMKEKGDIPEGYSVSREKKERFSLILESASTNQTSMYLCATTRGKVQGDSPLHFGNGTRLTVT.

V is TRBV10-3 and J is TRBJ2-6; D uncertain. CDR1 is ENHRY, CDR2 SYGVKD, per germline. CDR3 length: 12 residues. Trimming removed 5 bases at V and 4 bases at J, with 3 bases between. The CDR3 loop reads CAISSGANVLTF. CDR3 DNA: TGTGCCATCAGTTCAGGGGCCAACGTCCTGACTTTC.

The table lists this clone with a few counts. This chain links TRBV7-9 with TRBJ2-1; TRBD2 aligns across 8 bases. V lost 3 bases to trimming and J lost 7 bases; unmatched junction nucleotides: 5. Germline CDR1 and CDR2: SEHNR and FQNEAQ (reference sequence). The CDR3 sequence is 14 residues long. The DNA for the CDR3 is TGTGCCAGCAGCTTCGGACTAGCTCTAAATGAGCAGTTCTTC. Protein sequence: CASSFGLALNEQFF.

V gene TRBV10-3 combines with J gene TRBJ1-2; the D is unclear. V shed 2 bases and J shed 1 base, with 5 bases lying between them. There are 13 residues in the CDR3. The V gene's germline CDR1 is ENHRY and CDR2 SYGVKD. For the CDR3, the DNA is TGTGCCATCAGTGAGCCCGTTAACTATGGCTACACCTTC. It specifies CAISEPVNYGYTF.

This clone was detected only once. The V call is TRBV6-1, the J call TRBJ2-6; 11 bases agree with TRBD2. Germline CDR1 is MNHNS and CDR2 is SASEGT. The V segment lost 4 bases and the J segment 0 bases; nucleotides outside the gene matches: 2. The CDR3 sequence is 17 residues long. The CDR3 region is CASSGLAGISGANVLTF. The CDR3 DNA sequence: TGTGCCAGCAGTGGACTAGCGGGGATCTCTGGGGCCAACGTCCTGACTTTC.

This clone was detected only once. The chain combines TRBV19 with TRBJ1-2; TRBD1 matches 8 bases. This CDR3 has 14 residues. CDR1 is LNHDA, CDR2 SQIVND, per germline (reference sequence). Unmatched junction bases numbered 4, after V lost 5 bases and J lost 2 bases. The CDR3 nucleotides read TGTGCCAGTAGTGCCAGGGGGCGCAACTATGGCTACACCTTC. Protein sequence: CASSARGRNYGYTF.

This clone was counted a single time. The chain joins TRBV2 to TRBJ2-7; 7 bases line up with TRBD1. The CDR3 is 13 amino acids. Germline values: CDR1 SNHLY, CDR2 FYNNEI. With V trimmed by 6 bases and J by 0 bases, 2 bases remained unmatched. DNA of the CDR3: TGTGCCAGCAGGGGACAGCTCTCCTACGAGCAGTACGTC. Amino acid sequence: CASRGQLSYEQYV.

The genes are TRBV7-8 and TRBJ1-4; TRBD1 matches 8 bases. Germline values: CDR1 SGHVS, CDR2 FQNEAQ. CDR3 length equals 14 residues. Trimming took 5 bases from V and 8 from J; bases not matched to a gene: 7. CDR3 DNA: TGTGCCAGCAGCGCTCTACAGGGGGTGGAAAAACTGTTTTTT. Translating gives CASSALQGVEKLFF.

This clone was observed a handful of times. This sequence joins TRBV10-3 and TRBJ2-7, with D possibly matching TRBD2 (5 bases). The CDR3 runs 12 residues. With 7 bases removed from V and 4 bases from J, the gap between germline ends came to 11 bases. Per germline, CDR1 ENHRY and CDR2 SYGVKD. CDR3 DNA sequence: TGTGCCATCACTCAAACGGGATACGAGCAGTACTTC. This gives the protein CAITQTGYEQYF.

Here the CDR3 DNA reads TGCGCCAGCAGCTTGGCGGGGGAGGGGAGCATTCAGTACTTC. Translation: CASSLAGEGSIQYF. This chain joins TRBV5-1 and TRBJ2-4; 7 positions agree with TRBD2. Germline-derived CDR1 and CDR2 are SGHRS and YFSETQ. The ends lost 0 bases at V and 9 bases at J; junction bases unmatched: 6. This CDR3 has 14 residues. The whole variable domain, filled in from reference TRBV5-1 and TRBJ2-4, reads KAGVTQTPRYLIKTRGQQVTLSCSPISGHRSVSWYQQTPGQGLQFLFEYFSETQRNKGNFPGRFSGRQFSNSRSEMNVSTLELGDSALYLCASSLAGEGSIQYFGAGTRLSVL.

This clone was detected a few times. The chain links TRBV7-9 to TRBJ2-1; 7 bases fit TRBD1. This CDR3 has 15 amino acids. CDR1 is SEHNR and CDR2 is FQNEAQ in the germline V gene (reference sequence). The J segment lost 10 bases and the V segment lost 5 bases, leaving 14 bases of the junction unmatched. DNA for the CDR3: TGTGCCAGCAGCGCCCTGGGGCAGACAGGGCCGGAGCAGTTCTTC. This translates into CASSALGQTGPEQFF.

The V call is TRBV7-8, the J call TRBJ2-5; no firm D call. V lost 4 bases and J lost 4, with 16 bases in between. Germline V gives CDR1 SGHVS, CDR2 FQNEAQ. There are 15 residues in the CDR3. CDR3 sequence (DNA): TGTGCCAGCAGCTCGGGTCGTGATAGGCGAGAGACCCAGTACTTC. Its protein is CASSSGRDRRETQYF.

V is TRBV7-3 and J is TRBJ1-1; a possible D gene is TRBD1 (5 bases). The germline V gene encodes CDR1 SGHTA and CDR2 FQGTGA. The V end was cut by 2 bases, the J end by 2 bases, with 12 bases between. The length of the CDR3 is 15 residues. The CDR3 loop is CASSLFRGPNTEAFF. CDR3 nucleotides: TGTGCCAGCAGCTTATTTAGGGGCCCAAACACTGAAGCTTTCTTT.

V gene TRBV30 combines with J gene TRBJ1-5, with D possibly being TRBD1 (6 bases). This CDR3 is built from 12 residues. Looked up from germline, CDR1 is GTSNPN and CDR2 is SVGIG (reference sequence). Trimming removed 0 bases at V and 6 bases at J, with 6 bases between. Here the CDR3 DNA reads TGTGCCTGGAGTGTACAGGGTCAGCCCCAGCATTTT. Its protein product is CAWSVQGQPQHF.

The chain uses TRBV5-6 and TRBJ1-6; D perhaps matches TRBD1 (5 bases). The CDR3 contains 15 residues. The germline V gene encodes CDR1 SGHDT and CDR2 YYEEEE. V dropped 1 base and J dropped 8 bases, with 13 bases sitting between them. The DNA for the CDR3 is TGTGCCAGCAGCTTGCCAGGGAGGGCGGATTCACCCCTCCACTTT. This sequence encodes CASSLPGRADSPLHF.

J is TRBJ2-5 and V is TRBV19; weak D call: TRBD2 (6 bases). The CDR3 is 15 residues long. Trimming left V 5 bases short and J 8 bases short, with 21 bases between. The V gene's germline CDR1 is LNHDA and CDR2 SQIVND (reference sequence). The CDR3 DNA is TGTGCCAGTAGTTCACTTTTCTCGGGGGAGGAAACCCAGTACTTC. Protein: CASSSLFSGEETQYF.

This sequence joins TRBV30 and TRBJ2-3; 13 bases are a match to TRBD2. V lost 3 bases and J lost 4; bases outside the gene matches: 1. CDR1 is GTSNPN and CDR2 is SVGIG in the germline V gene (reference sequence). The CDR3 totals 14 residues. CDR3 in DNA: TGTGCCTGGAGACTAGCGGGGGGGCCAGATACGCAGTATTTT. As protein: CAWRLAGGPDTQYF.

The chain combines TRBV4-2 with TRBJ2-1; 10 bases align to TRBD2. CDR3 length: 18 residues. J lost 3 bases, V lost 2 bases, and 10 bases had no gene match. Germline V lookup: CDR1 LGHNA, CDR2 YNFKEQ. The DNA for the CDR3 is TGTGCCAGCAGCCAAACCAGGGGTAGCGGGGGGAACTACAATGAGCAGTTCTTC. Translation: CASSQTRGSGGNYNEQFF.

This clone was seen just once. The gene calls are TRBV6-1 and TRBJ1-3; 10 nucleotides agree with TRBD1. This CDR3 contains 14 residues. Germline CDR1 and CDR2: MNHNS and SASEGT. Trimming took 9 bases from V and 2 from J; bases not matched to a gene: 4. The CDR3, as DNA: TGTGCCAGTACCGGGACAGGGGCTGGAAACACCATATATTTT. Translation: CASTGTGAGNTIYF.

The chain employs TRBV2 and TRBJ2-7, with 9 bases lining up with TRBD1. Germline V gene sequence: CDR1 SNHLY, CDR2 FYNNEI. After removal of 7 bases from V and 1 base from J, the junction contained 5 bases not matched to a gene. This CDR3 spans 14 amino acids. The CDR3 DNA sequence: TGTGCCAGCAAGAGGGACAGGGAATCCTACGAGCAGTACTTC. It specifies CASKRDRESYEQYF.

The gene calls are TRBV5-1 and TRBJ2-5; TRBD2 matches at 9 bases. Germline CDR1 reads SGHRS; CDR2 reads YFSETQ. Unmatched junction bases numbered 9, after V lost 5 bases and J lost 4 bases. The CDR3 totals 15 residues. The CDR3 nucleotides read TGCGCCAGCAGGGGGACTAGCCAGGGGACAGAGACCCAGTACTTC. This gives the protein CASRGTSQGTETQYF.

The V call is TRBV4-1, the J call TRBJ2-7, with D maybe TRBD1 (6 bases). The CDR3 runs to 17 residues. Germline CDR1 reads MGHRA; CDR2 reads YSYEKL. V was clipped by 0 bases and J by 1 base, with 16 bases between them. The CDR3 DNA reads TGCGCCAGCAGCCAAGATCGAGCCAAAAGGGGGTCCTACGAGCAGTACTTC. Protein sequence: CASSQDRAKRGSYEQYF.